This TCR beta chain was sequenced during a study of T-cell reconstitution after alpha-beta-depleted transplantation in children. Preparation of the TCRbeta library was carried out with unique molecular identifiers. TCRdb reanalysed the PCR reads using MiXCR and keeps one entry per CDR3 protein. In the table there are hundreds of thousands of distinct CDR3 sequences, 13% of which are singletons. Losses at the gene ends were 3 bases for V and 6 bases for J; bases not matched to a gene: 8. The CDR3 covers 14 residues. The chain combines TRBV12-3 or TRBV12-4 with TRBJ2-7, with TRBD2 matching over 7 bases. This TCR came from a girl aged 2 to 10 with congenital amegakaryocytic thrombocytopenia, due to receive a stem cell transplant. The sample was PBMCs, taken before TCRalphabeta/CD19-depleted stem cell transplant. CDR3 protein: CASSFGGRASEQYF. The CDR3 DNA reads TGTGCCAGCAGTTTTGGTGGGAGGGCCTCCGAGCAGTACTTC.